The clone carrying this TCR beta chain was found a few times. The junction departs from germline at one end; a sequencing error may be responsible. This record comes from a study of regulatory T cells in long-lasting Graves disease. The CDR3 loop spans 14 amino acids. From germline, CDR1 is SNHLY and CDR2 FYNNEI. Construction of TCR beta libraries relied on iRepertoire HTBI primers and on Arm-PCR targeting CDR3 regions. TCRdb fed the multiplex PCR reads into MiXCR, producing one record per CDR3 protein. The profile shows roughly 520,000 distinct CDR3 sequences, about 12% of them singletons. Time point of the sample: newly diagnosed GD, antithyroid drugs for less than 3 months. With RNA extracted from PBMCs as input, the TCR library was made. With EDTA tubes as the receptacles, 7 to 9 milliliters of peripheral blood were drawn. Another study also made use of these data, one on T cells in Graves' hyperthyroidism and ophthalmopathy. That source reports: Across 18 months, stable Graves' hyperthyroidism was marked by no progression to ophthalmopathy. Most thyroid clonotypes that were expanded above 0.001 also turned up in blood.

The V and J genes are TRBV2 and TRBJ2-2, with TRBD1 matching 7 bases. This receptor was identified in a woman aged 25 to 39 with Graves disease. The input for sequencing was peripheral blood mononuclear cells (PBMCs), taken at new diagnosis, from a patient treated with antithyroid drugs. CDR3 nucleotide sequence: TGTGCCAGCGTCTCCTACCAGGGGGTCGGGGAGCTGCTTTTT. This encodes CASVSYQGVGELLF.